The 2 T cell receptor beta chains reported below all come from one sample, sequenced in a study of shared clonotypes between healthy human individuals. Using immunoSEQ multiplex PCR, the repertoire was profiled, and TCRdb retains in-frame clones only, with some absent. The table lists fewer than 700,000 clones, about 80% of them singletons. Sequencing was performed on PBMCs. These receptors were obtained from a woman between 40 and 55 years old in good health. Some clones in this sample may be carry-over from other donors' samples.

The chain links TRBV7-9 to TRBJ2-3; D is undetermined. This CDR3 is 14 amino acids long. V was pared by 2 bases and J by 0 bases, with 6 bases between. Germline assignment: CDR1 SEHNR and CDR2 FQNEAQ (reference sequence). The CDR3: CASSLSQSTDTQYF. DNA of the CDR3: TGTGCCAGCAGCTTATCTCAAAGCACAGATACGCAGTATTTT.

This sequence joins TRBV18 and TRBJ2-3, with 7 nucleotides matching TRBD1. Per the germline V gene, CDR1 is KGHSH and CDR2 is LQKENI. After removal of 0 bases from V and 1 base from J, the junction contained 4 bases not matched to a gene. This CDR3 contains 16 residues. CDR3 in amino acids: CASSPPRGTGTDTQYF. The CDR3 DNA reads TGTGCCAGCTCACCACCGAGGGGGACAGGCACAGATACGCAGTATTTT.